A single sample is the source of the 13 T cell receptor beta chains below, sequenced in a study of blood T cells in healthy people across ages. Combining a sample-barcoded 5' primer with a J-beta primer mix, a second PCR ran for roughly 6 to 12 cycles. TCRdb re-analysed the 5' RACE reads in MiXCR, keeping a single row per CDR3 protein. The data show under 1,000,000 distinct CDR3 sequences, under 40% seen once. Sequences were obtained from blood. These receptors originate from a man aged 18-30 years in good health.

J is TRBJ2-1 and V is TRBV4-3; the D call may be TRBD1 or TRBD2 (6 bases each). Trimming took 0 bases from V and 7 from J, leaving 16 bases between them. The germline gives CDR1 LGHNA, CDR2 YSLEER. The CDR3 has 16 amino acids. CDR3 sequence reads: CASSQDRGTLGNEQFF. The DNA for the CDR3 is TGCGCCAGCAGCCAAGATAGGGGGACTCTAGGAAATGAGCAGTTCTTC.

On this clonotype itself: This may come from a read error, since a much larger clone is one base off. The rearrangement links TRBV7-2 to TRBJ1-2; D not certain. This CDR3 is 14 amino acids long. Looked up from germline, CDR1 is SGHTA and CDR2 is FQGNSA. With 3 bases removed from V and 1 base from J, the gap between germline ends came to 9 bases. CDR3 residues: CASSFEGLNYGYTF. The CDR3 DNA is TGTGCCAGCAGCTTTGAGGGCCTTAACTATGGCTACACCTTC.

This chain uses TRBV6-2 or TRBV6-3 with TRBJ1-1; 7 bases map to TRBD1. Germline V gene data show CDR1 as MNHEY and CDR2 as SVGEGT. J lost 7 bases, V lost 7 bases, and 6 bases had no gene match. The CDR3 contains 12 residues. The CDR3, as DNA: TGTGCCAGCACCCCTAGGGACAGTGAAGCTTTCTTT. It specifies CASTPRDSEAFF.

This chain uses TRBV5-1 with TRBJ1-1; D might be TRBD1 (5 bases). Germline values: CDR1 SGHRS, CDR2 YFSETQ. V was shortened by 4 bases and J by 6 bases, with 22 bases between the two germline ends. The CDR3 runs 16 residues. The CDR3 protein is CASSPGAREGTAEAFF. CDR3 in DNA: TGCGCCAGCAGCCCTGGAGCCAGGGAAGGAACTGCTGAAGCTTTCTTT.

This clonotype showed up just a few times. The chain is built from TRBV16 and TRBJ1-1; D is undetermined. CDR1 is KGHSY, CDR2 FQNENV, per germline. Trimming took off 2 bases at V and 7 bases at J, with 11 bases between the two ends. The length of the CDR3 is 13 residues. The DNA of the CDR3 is TGTGCCAGCAGCCAAGGGCAAAATAATGAAGCTTTCTTT. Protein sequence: CASSQGQNNEAFF.

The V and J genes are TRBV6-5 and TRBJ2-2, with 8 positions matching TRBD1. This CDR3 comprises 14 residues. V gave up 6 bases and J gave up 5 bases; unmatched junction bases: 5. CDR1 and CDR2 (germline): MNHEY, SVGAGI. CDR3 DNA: TGTGCCAGCAGGAGACAGGGGCGAACCGGGGAGCTGTTTTTT. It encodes CASRRQGRTGELFF.

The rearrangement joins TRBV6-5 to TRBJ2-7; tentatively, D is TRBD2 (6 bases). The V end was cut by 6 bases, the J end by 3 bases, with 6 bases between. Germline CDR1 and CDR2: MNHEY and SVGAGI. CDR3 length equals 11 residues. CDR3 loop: CASRGLYEQYF. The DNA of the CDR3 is TGTGCCAGCAGGGGACTCTACGAGCAGTACTTC.

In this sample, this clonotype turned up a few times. The CDR3 is CAISGRGRPTEAFF. CDR3 DNA sequence: TGTGCCATCAGTGGTCGGGGACGCCCCACTGAAGCTTTCTTT. The chain has TRBV10-3 and TRBJ1-1; D might be TRBD1 (5 bases). V lost 4 bases to trimming and J lost 4 bases, with 13 bases between them. The CDR3 length is 14 residues. Germline V gene data show CDR1 as ENHRY and CDR2 as SYGVKD.

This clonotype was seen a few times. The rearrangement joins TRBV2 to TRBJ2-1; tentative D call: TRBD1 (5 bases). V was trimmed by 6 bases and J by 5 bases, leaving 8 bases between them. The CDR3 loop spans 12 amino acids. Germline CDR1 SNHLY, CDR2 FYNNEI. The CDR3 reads CASRPTDNEQFF. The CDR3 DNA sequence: TGTGCCAGCAGGCCGACAGACAATGAGCAGTTCTTC. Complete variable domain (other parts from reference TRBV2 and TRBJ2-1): EPEVTQTPSHQVTQMGQEVILRCVPISNHLYFYWYRQILGQKVEFLVSFYNNEISEKSEIFDDQFSVERPDGSNFTLKIRSTKLEDSAMYFCASRPTDNEQFFGPGTRLTVL.

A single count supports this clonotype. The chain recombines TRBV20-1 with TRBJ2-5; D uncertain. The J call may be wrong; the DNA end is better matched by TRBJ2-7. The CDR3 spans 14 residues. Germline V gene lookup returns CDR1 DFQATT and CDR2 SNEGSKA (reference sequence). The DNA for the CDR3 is TGCAGTGCGAAAAAACCCGAGACTGCCTACGAGCAGTACTTC. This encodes CSAKKPETAYEQYF.

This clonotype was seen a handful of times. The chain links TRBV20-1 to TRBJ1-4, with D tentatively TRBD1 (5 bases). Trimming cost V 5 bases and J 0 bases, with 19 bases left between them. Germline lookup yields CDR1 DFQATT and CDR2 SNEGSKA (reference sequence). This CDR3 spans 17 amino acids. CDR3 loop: CSAYPNRDGTTNEKLFF. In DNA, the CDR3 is TGCAGTGCTTACCCGAACCGGGACGGAACAACTAATGAAAAACTGTTTTTT.

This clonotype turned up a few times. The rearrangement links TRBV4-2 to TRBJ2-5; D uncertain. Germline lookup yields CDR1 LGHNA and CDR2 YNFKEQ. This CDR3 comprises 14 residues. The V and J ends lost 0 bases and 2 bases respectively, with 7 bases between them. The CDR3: CASSQEKGQETQYF. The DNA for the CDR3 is TGTGCCAGCAGCCAAGAAAAGGGACAAGAGACCCAGTACTTC.

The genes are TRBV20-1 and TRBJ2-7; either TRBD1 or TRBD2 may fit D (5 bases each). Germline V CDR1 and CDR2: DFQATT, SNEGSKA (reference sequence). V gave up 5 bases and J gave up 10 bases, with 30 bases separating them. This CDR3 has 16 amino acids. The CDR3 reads CSAHKSVGGLSRDQYF. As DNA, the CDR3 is TGCAGTGCTCATAAGTCGGTTGGCGGTCTCAGCCGGGACCAGTACTTC.